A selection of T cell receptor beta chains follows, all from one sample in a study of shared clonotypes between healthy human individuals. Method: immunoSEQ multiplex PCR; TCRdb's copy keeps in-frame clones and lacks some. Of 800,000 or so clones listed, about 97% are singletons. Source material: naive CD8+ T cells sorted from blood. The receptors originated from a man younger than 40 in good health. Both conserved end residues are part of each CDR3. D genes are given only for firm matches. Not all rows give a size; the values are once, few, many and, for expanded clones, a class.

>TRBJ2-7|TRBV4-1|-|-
TGCGCCAGCAGCCAAGGAGGAGGAGTACCGGAAGTCGAGCAGTACTTC
CASSQGGGVPEVEQYF
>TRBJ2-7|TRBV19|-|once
TGTGCCAGTAGTATAGGGACAGCCTCCTACGAGCAGTACTTC
CASSIGTASYEQYF
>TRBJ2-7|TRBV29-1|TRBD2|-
TGCAGCGTTGAGGTGACTAGCCGTTACTCCTACGAGCAGTACTTC
CSVEVTSRYSYEQYF
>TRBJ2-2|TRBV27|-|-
TGTGCCAGCAGTTTCCCCGGGTTAGGGGAGCTGTTTTTT
CASSFPGLGELFF
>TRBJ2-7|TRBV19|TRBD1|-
TGTGCCAGTAGGCCGGGACAGGGGGCCTACGAGCAGTACTTC
CASRPGQGAYEQYF
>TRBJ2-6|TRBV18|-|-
TGTGCCAGCTCACCGGGGGTCAGTTGGAGCGCCTCTGGGGCCAACGTCCTGACTTTC
CASSPGVSWSASGANVLTF
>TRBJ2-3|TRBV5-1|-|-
TGCGCCAGCAGCTTGGCCGAGGGGCTGGCCACAGATACGCAGTATTTT
CASSLAEGLATDTQYF
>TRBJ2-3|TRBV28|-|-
TGTGCCAGCAGTTTGGGGGCGGGTAGCACAGATACGCAGTATTTT
CASSLGAGSTDTQYF
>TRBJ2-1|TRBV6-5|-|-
TGTGCCAGCAGTCACCGGAGGGGGGACAATGAGCAGTTCTTC
CASSHRRGDNEQFF
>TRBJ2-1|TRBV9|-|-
TGTGCCAGCAGCGTAGGTATCCTGGGCAATGAGCAGTTCTTC
CASSVGILGNEQFF
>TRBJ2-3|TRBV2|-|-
TGTGCCAGCAAAGGGGCAGATACGCAGTATTTT
CASKGADTQYF
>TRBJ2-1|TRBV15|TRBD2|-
TGTGCCACTGAACCGGGACTAGCGGGGTCTGGCCATCAGTTCTTC
CATEPGLAGSGHQFF
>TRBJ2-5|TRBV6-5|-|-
TGTGCCAGCAGTTATGTAGTGGGGAATCAAGAGACCCAGTACTTC
CASSYVVGNQETQYF
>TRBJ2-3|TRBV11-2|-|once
TGTGCCAGCAGCTTAGCCGTTGATACGCAGTATTTT
CASSLAVDTQYF
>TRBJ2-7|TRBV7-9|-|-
TGTGCCAGCAGCTTAGTCGAAAGCTCCTACGAGCAGTACTTC
CASSLVESSYEQYF
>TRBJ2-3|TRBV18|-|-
TGTGCCAGCTCACCGTCCCGGGAGTCGGAAAATACGCAGTATTTT
CASSPSRESENTQYF
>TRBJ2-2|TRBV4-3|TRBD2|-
TGCGCCAGCAGCCAAGATGGGGGGGACACCGGGGAGCTGTTTTTT
CASSQDGGDTGELFF
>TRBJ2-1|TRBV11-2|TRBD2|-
TGTGCCAGCAGCTTCGCTAGCGGGAGTAGTGAGCAGTTCTTC
CASSFASGSSEQFF
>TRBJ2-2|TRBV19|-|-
TGTGCGGGCCGGACTAACACCGGGGAGCTGTTTTTT
CAGRTNTGELFF
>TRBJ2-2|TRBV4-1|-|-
TGCGCCAGCAGCCAAGCCGGTCTAGCCACCGGGGAGCTGTTTTTT
CASSQAGLATGELFF
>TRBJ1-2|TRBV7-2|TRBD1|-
TGTGCCAGCAGCTTAGACGGGACAGGGGGAATTATGGGCTACACCTTC
CASSLDGTGGIMGYTF
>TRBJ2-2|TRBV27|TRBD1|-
TGTGCCAGCAGCCTCGACAGGGCCACCGGGGAGCTGTTTTTT
CASSLDRATGELFF
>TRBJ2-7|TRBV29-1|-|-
TGCAGCGTTGTATGGCAGGGGTACGAGCAGTACTTC
CSVVWQGYEQYF
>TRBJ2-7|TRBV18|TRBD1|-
TGTGCCAGCTCACCCGGGACAGGGTCCCACGAGCAGTACTTC
CASSPGTGSHEQYF
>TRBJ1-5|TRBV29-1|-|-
TGCAGCGTTGGGGAGGGCTATCAGCCCCAGCATTTT
CSVGEGYQPQHF
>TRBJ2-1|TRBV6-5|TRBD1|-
TGTGCCAGCAGTTTCTCCGGGACAGGTAACAATGAGCAGTTCTTC
CASSFSGTGNNEQFF
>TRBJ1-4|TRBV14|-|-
TGTGCCAGCAGCCAATTTCAGGGGTTCGAAAAACTGTTTTTT
CASSQFQGFEKLFF
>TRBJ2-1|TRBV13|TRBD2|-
TGTGCCAGCAGCTCAAACTTAGCGGGAGGATACAATGAGCAGTTCTTC
CASSSNLAGGYNEQFF
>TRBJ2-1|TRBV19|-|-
TGTGCCAGTAGTTCAACAGGTGAGCAGTTCTTC
CASSSTGEQFF
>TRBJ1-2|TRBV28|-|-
TGTGCCAGCAGTTTAGAGGGTGTCGCGGGCGCTACTAACTATGGCTACACCTTC
CASSLEGVAGATNYGYTF